In its sample, the clone carrying this TCR beta chain was seen once. Antigen: not known. Some clones are missing from TCRdb's copy, which holds only in-frame ones; the method was immunoSEQ multiplex PCR. Of over 120,000 clones detected, approximately 92% appear once; the ten largest clones hold around 9%. Germline values: CDR1 SGHTA, CDR2 FQGNSA. Trimming cost V 7 bases and J 0 bases, with 12 bases left between them. The CDR3 runs to 14 residues. These data belong to a study of cytomegalovirus exposure and HLA in healthy donors. Broader study findings: CMV antigen specificity was confirmed in vitro for a few CMV-associated chains.

The chain uses TRBV7-2 and TRBJ1-2; the D is unclear. The receptor was isolated from a woman younger than 30 in good health and CMV-seropositive. Sequenced input: PBMCs. Here the CDR3 DNA reads TGTGCCAGCAACCCTACGGCGGCTAACTATGGCTACACCTTC. It is translated as CASNPTAANYGYTF.